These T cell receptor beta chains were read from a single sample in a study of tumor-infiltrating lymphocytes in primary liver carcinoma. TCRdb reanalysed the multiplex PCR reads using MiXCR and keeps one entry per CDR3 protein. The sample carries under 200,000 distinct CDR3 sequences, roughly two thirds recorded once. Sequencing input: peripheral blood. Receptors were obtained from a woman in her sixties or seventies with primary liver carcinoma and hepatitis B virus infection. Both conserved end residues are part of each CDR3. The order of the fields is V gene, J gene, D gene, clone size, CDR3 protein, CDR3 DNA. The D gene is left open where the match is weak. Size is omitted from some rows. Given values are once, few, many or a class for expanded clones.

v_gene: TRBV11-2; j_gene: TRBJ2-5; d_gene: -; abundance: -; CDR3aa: CASRPITAGETQYF; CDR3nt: TGTGCCAGCAGACCAATTACAGCGGGAGAGACCCAGTACTTC
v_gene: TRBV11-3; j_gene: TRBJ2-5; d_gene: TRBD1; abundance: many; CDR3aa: CASSPRDRTEETQYF; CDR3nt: TGTGCCAGCAGCCCCCGGGACAGGACCGAGGAGACCCAGTACTTC
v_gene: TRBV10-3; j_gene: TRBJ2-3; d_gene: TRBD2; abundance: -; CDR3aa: CAISAGLAGEGSADMQYF; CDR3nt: TGTGCCATCAGCGCCGGGCTAGCGGGAGAGGGTAGCGCAGATATGCAGTATTTT
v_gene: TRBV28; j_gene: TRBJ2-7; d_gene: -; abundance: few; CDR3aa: CASSQLQGTSYEQYF; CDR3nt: TGTGCCAGCAGTCAGTTACAGGGTACTTCGTACGAGCAGTACTTC
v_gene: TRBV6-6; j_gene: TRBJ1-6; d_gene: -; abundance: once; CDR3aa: CACSYGPYREGNSPLHF; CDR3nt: TGTGCCTGCAGTTACGGTCCTTACAGGGAAGGGAATTCGCCCCTCCACTTT
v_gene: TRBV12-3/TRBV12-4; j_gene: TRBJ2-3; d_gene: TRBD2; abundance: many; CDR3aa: CASSPGTSGPSGTQYF; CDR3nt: TGTGCCAGCAGTCCCGGGACTAGCGGTCCCTCCGGTACGCAGTATTTT
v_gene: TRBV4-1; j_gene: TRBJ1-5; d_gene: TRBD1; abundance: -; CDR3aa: CASSPRQGGDQSQHF; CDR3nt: TGCGCCAGCAGCCCGAGACAGGGGGGGGATCAGTCCCAGCATTTT
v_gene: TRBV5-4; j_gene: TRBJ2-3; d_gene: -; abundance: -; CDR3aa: CASSLDSKSTDMQYF; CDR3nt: TGCGCCAGCAGCTTGGACAGTAAATCCACAGATATGCAGTATTTT
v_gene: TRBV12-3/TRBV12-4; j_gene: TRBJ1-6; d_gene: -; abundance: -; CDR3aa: CASSTSGQYNPPLHF; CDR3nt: -
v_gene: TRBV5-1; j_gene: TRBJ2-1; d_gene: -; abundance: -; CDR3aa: CASSLTGPNYNEQFF; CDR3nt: TGCGCCAGCAGCTTGACGGGACCTAACTACAATGAGCAGTTCTTC
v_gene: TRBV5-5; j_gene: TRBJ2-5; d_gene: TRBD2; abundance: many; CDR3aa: CASSLFGTSGLGGETQYF; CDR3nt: TGTGCCAGCAGCTTGTTTGGGACTAGCGGTTTAGGGGGGGAGACCCAGTACTTC
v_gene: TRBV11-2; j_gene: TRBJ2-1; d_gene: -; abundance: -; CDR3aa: CASSLDGNRNVQYF; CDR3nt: TGTGCCAGCAGCTTAGATGGGAACCGCAATGTGCAATACTTC
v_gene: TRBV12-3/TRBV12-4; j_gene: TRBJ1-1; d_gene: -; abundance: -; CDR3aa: CASSLVRVGNTEAFF; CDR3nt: TGTGCCAGCAGTTTAGTGCGGGTGGGGAACACTGAAGCTTTCTTT
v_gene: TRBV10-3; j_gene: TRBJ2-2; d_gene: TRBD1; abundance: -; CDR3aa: CAIRGDRMNTGELFF; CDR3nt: TGTGCCATCAGGGGGGACAGGATGAACACCGGGGAGCTGTTTTTT
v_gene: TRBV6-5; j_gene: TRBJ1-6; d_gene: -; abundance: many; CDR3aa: CASSYRQENSPLHF; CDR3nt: TGTGCCAGCAGTTACCGACAGGAAAATTCACCCCTCCACTTT
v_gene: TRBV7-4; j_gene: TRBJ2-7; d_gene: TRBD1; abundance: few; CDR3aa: CASSLDGTGREIYEQYF; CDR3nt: TGTGCCAGCAGCTTAGACGGGACAGGGAGGGAAATCTACGAGCAGTACTTC
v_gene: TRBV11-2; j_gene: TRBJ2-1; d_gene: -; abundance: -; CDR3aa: CASSFTMGVSCYNEQFF; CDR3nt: TGTGCCAGCAGCTTCACGATGGGAGTTAGCTGTTACAATGAGCAGTTCTTC
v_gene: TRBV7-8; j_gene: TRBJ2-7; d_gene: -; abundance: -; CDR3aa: CANSLSSTYEQYF; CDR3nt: TGTGCCAACAGCTTGTCATCCACCTACGAGCAGTACTTC
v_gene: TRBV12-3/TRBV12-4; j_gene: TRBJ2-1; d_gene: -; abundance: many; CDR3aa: CASSIAQGSWEQFF; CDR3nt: TGTGCCAGCAGCATCGCACAGGGTTCGTGGGAGCAGTTCTTC
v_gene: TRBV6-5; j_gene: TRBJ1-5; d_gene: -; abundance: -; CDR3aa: CANSPDRYQPQHF; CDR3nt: TGTGCCAACAGCCCGGACAGATATCAGCCCCAGCATTTT
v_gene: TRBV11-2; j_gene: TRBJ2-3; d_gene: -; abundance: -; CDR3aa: CASSPLQQGTTCTDTQYF; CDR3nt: TGTGCCAGCAGCCCCCTTCAGCAGGGGACTACATGCACAGATACGCAGTATTTT
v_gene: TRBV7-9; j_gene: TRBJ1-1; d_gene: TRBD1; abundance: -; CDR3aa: CASIQTGGNTEAFF; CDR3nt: TGTGCCAGCATACAGACAGGGGGCAACACTGAAGCTTTCTTT
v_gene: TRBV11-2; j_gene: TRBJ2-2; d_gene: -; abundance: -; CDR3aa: CASSSRVPGELFF; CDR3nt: TGTGCCAGCAGCTCTCGAGTTCCCGGGGAGCTGTTTTTT
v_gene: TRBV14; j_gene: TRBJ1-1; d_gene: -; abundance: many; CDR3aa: CASSQQGFNTEAFF; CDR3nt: TGTGCCAGCAGCCAGCAGGGGTTCAACACTGAAGCTTTCTTT
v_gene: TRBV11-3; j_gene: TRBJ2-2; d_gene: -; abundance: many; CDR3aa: CASSSSGYGTLGTGELFF; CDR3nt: TGTGCCAGCAGCTCTAGTGGCTACGGGACTCTGGGCACCGGGGAGCTGTTTTTT
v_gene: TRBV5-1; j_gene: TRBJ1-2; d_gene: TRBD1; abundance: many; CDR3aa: CASSPGQLYYGYTF; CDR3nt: TGCGCCAGCAGCCCGGGACAGCTCTACTATGGCTACACCTTC
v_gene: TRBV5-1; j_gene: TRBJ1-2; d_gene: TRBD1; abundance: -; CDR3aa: CASSSPGQGAQGYTF; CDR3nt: TGCGCCAGCAGCTCCCCGGGACAGGGGGCGCAGGGCTACACCTTC
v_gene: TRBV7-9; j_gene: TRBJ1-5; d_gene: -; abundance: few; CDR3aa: CAGAADNQPQHF; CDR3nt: TGTGCCGGGGCAGCGGACAATCAGCCCCAGCATTTT
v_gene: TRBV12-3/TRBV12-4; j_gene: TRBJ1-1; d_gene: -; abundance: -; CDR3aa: CASTPSATAGEAFF; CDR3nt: TGTGCCAGCACCCCTTCGGCGACGGCAGGGGAAGCTTTCTTC
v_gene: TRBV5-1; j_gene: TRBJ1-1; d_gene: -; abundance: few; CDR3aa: CASTDRTLNTEAFF; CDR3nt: TGCGCCAGCACGGATCGGACTCTGAACACTGAAGCTTTCTTT
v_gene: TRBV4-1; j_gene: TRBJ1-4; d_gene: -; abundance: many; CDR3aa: CASRWQGNEKLFF; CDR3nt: TGCGCCAGCAGGTGGCAGGGGAATGAAAAACTGTTTTTT
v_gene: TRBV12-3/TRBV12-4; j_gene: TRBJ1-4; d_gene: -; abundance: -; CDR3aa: CASSFSSTFATNEKLFF; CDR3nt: TGTGCCAGCAGTTTTTCATCCACTTTCGCAACTAATGAGAAACTGTTTTTT
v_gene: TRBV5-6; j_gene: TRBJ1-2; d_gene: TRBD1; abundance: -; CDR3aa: CTSSQYRTGGSYGYTF; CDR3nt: TGTACCAGCAGCCAATACAGGACAGGGGGAAGCTATGGCTACACCTTC
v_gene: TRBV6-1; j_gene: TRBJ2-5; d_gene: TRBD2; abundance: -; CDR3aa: CVSSGFAGEETQYF; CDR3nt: TGTGTCAGCAGTGGGTTTGCGGGGGAGGAGACGCAGTACTTC
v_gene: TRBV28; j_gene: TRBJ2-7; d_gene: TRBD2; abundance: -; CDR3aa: CASSLFGKTGTSYEQYF; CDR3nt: TGTGCCAGCAGTTTATTCGGGAAAACCGGGACTAGTTACGAGCAGTACTTC
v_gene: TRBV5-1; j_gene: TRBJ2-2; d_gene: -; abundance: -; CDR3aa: CASSLGTGTPTGELFF; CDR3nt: TGCGCCAGCAGCTTAGGGACCGGGACCCCCACCGGGGAGCTGTTTTTT
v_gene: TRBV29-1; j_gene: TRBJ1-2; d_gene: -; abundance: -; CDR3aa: CSVIVSDNVEGYTF; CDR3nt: TGCAGCGTTATAGTCTCCGATAATGTGGAAGGCTACACCTTC
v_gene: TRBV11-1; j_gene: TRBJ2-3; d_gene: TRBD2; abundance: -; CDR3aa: CAGSSRTSGGTDTQYF; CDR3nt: TGTGCCGGCAGCTCCCGGACTAGCGGGGGTACAGATACGCAGTATTTT
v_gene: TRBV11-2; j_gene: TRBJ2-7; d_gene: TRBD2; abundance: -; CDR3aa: CDSSLERGGLAMQYF; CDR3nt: TGTGACAGCAGTTTAGAGAGGGGGGGACTAGCGATGCAGTACTTC
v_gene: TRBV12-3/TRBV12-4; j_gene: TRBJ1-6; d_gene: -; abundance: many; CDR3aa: CASSLAARAANSPLHF; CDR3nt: TGTGCCAGCAGTTTAGCCGCCAGGGCGGCCAATTCACCCCTCCACTTT
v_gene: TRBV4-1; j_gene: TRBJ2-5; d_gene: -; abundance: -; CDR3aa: CASIRTRLSMETQYF; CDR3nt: TGCGCCAGCATCCGGACGAGACTTTCAATGGAGACCCAGTACTTC
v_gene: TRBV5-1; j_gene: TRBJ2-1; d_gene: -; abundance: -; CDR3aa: CASSLVDPSYYEQFF; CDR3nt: TGCGCAAGCAGCTTGGTAGACCCTTCCTACTATGAGCAGTTCTTC
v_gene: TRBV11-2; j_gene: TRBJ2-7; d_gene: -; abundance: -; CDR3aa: CAGSTQGTAYKQYF; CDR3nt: TGTGCCGGCAGCACACAGGGGACTGCCTACAAGCAGTATTTC
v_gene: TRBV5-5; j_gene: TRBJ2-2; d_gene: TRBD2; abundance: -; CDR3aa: CASSLGDSGRGTEELFF; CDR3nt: TGTGCCAGCAGCTTGGGCGATAGCGGGAGAGGGACCGAGGAGCTGTTTTTT
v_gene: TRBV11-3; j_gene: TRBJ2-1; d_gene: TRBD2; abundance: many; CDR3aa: CASSLDQLAGGPESEQFF; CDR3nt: TGTGCCAGCAGCTTAGATCAACTAGCGGGAGGGCCAGAGAGTGAGCAGTTCTTC
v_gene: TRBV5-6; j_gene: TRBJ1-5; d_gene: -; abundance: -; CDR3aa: CASSRWRAGGNKPQHF; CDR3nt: TGTGCCAGCAGCCGGTGGAGGGCCGGGGGCAATAAGCCCCAGCATTTT
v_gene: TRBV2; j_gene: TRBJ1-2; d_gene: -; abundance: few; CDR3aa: CASRDLQEGGYTF; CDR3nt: TGTGCCAGCAGGGACTTACAGGAGGGTGGCTACACCTTC
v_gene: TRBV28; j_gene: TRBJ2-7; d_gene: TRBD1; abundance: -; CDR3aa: CASSFAGTGDYEQYF; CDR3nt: TGTGCCAGCAGTTTTGCCGGGACAGGGGACTACGAGCAGTACTTC
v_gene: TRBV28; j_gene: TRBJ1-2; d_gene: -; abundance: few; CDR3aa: CASSLRVNYGYTF; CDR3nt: TGTGCCAGCAGTTTGAGGGTTAACTATGGCTACACCTTC
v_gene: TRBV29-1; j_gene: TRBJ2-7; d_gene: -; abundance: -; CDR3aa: CSVEDPGGGSYEEYF; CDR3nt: TGCAGCGTTGAAGATCCAGGAGGGGGCTCCTACGAAGAGTACTTC
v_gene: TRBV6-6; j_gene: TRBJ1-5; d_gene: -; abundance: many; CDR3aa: CASSETGNQPQHF; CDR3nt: TGTGCCAGCAGCGAGACAGGTAATCAGCCCCAGCATTTT
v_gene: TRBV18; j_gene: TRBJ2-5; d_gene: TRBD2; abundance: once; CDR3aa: CASSPEGLAGAGPQYF; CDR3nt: TGTGCCAGCTCACCGGAGGGACTAGCGGGAGCAGGGCCCCAGTACTTC
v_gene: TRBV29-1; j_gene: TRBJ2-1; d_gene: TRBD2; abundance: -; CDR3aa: CSKELRGTSGNYNEQSF; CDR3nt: TGCAGCAAGGAACTCAGAGGGACTAGCGGGAACTACAATGAGCAGTCCTTC